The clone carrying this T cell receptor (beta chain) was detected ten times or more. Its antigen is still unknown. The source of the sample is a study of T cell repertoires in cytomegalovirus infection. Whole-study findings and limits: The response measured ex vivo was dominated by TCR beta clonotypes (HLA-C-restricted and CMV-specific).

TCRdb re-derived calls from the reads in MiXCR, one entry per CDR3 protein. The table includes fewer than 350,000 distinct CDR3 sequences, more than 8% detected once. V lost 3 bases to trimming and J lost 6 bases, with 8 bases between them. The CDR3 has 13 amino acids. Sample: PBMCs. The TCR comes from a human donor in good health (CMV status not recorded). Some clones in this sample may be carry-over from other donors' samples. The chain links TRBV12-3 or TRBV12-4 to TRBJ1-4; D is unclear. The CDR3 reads CASSFRRDEKLFF. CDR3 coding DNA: TGTGCCAGCAGTTTTAGGCGGGATGAAAAACTGTTTTTT.